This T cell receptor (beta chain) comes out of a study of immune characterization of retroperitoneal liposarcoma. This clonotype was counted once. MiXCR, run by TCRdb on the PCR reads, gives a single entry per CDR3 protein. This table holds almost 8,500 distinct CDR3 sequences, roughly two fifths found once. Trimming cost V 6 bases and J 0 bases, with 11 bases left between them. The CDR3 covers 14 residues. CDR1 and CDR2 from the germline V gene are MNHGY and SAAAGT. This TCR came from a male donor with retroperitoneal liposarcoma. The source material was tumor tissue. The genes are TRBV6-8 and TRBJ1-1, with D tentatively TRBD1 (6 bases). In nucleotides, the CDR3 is TGTGCCAGCAGACCTGGGACATTGAACACTGAAGCTTTCTTT. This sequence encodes CASRPGTLNTEAFF.